Listed below are T cell receptor beta chains from one sample, sequenced in a study of blood T cell repertoires in COVID-19. Here immunoSEQ multiplex PCR was the method, and the copy in TCRdb shows in-frame clones only, minus some. This table holds about 240,000 clones, roughly four fifths found once. Sequencing was done on a sample of peripheral blood. These receptors originate from a woman older than 75 with COVID-19, enrolled during active disease. Each CDR3 is given with its conserved first and last residue. The D gene is left open where the match is weak. Not every row has a clone size; where given, it reads once, few, many or a size class.

NA	once	TRBV11-2	TRBJ1-6	TGTGCCAGCAGCTTAGATCCCTTAGGGAGGTCACCCCTCCACTTT	CASSLDPLGRSPLHF
NA	NA	TRBV12-3/TRBV12-4	TRBJ1-1	TGTGCCAGCAGTTTATCATGGAACACTGAAGCTTTCTTT	CASSLSWNTEAFF
TRBD1	NA	TRBV30	TRBJ1-6	TGTGCCTGGTCACAGGGGAATTCACCCCTCCACTTT	CAWSQGNSPLHF
NA	few	TRBV5-1	TRBJ2-1	TGCGCCAGCAGCCCTGGACAGTTAAGGGACAATGAGCAGTTCTTC	CASSPGQLRDNEQFF
TRBD1	NA	TRBV30	TRBJ1-3	TGTGCCTGGAGTGTAGGGGGCCGCCAGGGAAACACCATATATTTT	CAWSVGGRQGNTIYF
TRBD2	NA	TRBV7-3	TRBJ2-3	TGTGCCAGCAGCCCTGGCGGGAGAAGCACAGATACGCAGTATTTT	CASSPGGRSTDTQYF
TRBD1	NA	TRBV29-1	TRBJ1-6	TGCAGCGTTCACGGGGACAGGACCTTTAATTCACCCCTCCACTTT	CSVHGDRTFNSPLHF
TRBD1	few	TRBV4-1	TRBJ1-6	TGCGCCAGCAGCCAAGACAGGGGGAAAAATTCACCCCTCCACTTT	CASSQDRGKNSPLHF
NA	NA	TRBV20-1	TRBJ2-5	TGTGTTCTAGTGCGAGAGACCCAGTACTTC	CVLVRETQYF
TRBD2	NA	TRBV5-1	TRBJ2-7	TGCGCCAGCAGCTTCAGAGCGGGAGGAGATCCCTACGAGCAGTACTTC	CASSFRAGGDPYEQYF
NA	NA	TRBV6-5	TRBJ1-1	TGTGCCACCATCCGACAGGCTGAAGCTTTCTTT	CATIRQAEAFF
NA	NA	TRBV9	TRBJ1-1	TGTGCCAGCAGCGTAGAAGGGGGTAGAACTGAAGCTTTCTTT	CASSVEGGRTEAFF
TRBD1	NA	TRBV5-1	TRBJ2-6	TGCGCCAGCAGCTTGCAGGGGGCTGGGGCCAACGTCCTGACTTTC	CASSLQGAGANVLTF
TRBD1	NA	TRBV28	TRBJ1-5	TGTGCCAGCAGTCCACAGGGGGCTGCCTTTAATCAGCCCCAGCATTTT	CASSPQGAAFNQPQHF
TRBD2	many	TRBV5-6	TRBJ2-1	TGTGCCAGCAGCCTAACCGGGACTATCTCCTACAATGAGCAGTTCTTC	CASSLTGTISYNEQFF
TRBD1	NA	TRBV7-8	TRBJ1-2	TGTGCCAGCAGCTTAGGGGGTGGGACAGGGGGAGGAGAGTATGGCTACACCTTC	CASSLGGGTGGGEYGYTF
NA	NA	TRBV18	TRBJ2-3	TGTGCCAGCTCTACGACAACTAGCACAGATACGCAGTATTTT	CASSTTTSTDTQYF
NA	NA	TRBV4-3	TRBJ2-5	TGCGCCACCTCCCGAACCCCCGGGGAGACCCAGTACTTC	CATSRTPGETQYF
NA	few	TRBV4-1	TRBJ1-1	TGCGCCAGCAGCCAGGGTGCTGTTAGGGGCGGGAGAGCTAGGTACACTGAAGCTTTCTTT	CASSQGAVRGGRARYTEAFF
NA	NA	TRBV6-5	TRBJ2-7	TGTGCCAGCAGGGGGGGACAGCTCTCCTACGAGCAGTACTTC	CASRGGQLSYEQYF
NA	NA	TRBV9	TRBJ1-1	TGTGCCAGCAGCCTAGGGGAAGGGCGGGACACTGAAGCTTTCTTT	CASSLGEGRDTEAFF
TRBD1	NA	TRBV28	TRBJ2-7	TGTGCCAGCAGTTTACCCGGACAGGCAAACTACGAGCAGTACTTC	CASSLPGQANYEQYF
NA	NA	TRBV7-3	TRBJ2-3	TGTGCCAGCAGCTTCCCCGGCACAGATACGCAGTATTTT	CASSFPGTDTQYF
NA	NA	TRBV10-3	TRBJ1-5	TGTGCCAACTCGGGGGGCGTCAATCAGCCCCAGCATTTT	CANSGGVNQPQHF
NA	NA	TRBV14	TRBJ1-5	TGTGCCAGCAGCCGACAGGACAATCAGCCCCAGCATTTT	CASSRQDNQPQHF
NA	few	TRBV19	TRBJ1-3	TGTGCCAGTAGTCCCTACCAGGGGAAACACTCTGGAAACACCATATATTTT	CASSPYQGKHSGNTIYF
TRBD2	NA	TRBV11-2	TRBJ2-1	TGTGCCAGCAGCTTCCGGACTAGCGGGGAGTACAATGAGCAGTTCTTC	CASSFRTSGEYNEQFF
NA	NA	TRBV30	TRBJ1-2	TGTGCCTGGAGTGTACTCCCGTTTACTGGCTACACCTTC	CAWSVLPFTGYTF
NA	NA	TRBV4-1	TRBJ2-1	TGCGCCAGCAGCCAAGGGGCTCTGGGGGGGGCAATCTTCTCCTACAATGAGCAGTTCTTC	CASSQGALGGAIFSYNEQFF
NA	NA	TRBV7-2	TRBJ2-5	TGTGCCAGCAGCCCTAGTCAGGGGACAACCCAGTACTTC	CASSPSQGTTQYF
NA	few	TRBV7-2	TRBJ2-5	TGTGCCAGCAGCTCAGGGGCCGGGACGCCTGGGACCCAGTACTTC	CASSSGAGTPGTQYF
NA	NA	TRBV3-1/TRBV3-2	TRBJ1-1	TGTGCCAGCAGCCAAAATCAAGAGGGTGGAGCTTTCTTT	CASSQNQEGGAFF
TRBD1	NA	TRBV5-1	TRBJ1-2	TGCGCCAGCAGCACTGGACAGGGAGTCGGCTACACCTTC	CASSTGQGVGYTF
NA	few	TRBV7-9	TRBJ1-1	TGTGCCAGCAGCTCGGGACTGGAGTTTTTAGCTTTCTTT	CASSSGLEFLAFF
NA	few	TRBV15	TRBJ1-2	TGTGCCACCAGCAGAGACAGGGTGGTAGACTATGGCTACACCTTC	CATSRDRVVDYGYTF
NA	NA	TRBV18	TRBJ2-5	TGTGCCAGCTCCAGCGGATATCGGGAGACCCAGTACTTC	CASSSGYRETQYF
NA	NA	TRBV7-8	TRBJ1-2	TGTGCCAGCAGCTTTGACAGGATGACTGGCTACACCTTC	CASSFDRMTGYTF
TRBD1	NA	TRBV5-4	TRBJ1-1	TGTGCCAGCAGCTCCCTGACAGGGCGAATGAACACTGAAGCTTTCTTT	CASSSLTGRMNTEAFF
NA	NA	TRBV7-2	TRBJ2-1	TGTGCCAGCAGCTTCCATAGGACAGCCAACAATGAGCAGTTCTTC	CASSFHRTANNEQFF
NA	NA	TRBV6-6	TRBJ2-2	TGTGCCAGCAGTTACTCTAGCACCGGGGAGCTGTTTTTT	CASSYSSTGELFF
TRBD1	NA	TRBV28	TRBJ2-3	TGTGCCAGCAACCCGCCGGACAGGGGGACAGATACGCAGTATTTT	CASNPPDRGTDTQYF
NA	NA	TRBV5-8	TRBJ1-4	TGTGCCAGCAGCTTCGGCACAGTCGCTCTTAATGAAAAACTGTTTTTT	CASSFGTVALNEKLFF